This is a list of T cell receptor beta chains from one sample in a study of shared clonotypes between healthy human individuals. TCRdb's copy holds only in-frame clones and misses some; the assay was immunoSEQ multiplex PCR. The sample includes 850,000 to 1,200,000 clones, roughly 70% of them seen just once. Material for sequencing was memory CD4+ T cells sorted from blood. The source of these receptors is a man between 18 and 29 years old in good health. The CDR3 runs from the conserved cysteine through the conserved F or W. The D gene is left open where the match is weak. Part of the rows lack a size; the others show once, few, many or a class for expanded clones.

TRBV21-1	NA	TRBJ2-5	NA	TGTGCCAGCAATACTCCGACAGGGAAAGAGGAAGAGACCCAGTACTTC	CASNTPTGKEEETQYF
TRBV18	few	TRBJ1-5	NA	TGTGCCAGCTCACCAGATCCAGGGGGCAATCAGCCCCAGCATTTT	CASSPDPGGNQPQHF
TRBV5-1	NA	TRBJ1-2	NA	TGCGCCAGCAGCTTGGGGGCGAACGGCTACACCTTC	CASSLGANGYTF
TRBV6-1	NA	TRBJ2-7	NA	TGTGCCAGCAGTTCAAATTACCAGGGAAAGTACGAGCAGTACTTC	CASSSNYQGKYEQYF
TRBV11-1	NA	TRBJ2-2	NA	TGTGCCAGCAGCCGACAGGAGAACACCGGGGAGCTGTTTTTT	CASSRQENTGELFF
TRBV27	few	TRBJ2-1	TRBD1	TGTGCCAGCAGTGAACCGGGACAGGGTTGGTTCTTC	CASSEPGQGWFF
TRBV5-1	NA	TRBJ1-4	TRBD1	TGCGCCAGCAGCTCGGGGGACAGAGATAATGAAAAACTGTTTTTT	CASSSGDRDNEKLFF
TRBV6-1	NA	TRBJ2-3	NA	TGTGCCAGCGGGACTTCTTCTTCAGATTTT	CASGTSSSDF
TRBV14	few	TRBJ1-2	NA	TGTGCCAGCAGCCTTCACCTGGACGGCCTTAACTATGGCTACACCTTC	CASSLHLDGLNYGYTF
TRBV18	NA	TRBJ2-1	TRBD1	TGTGCCAGCTCACGCCCGACAGGGGATGAGCAGTTCTTC	CASSRPTGDEQFF
TRBV29-1	NA	TRBJ1-1	NA	TGCAGCGTTGAAACAGCAAACACTGAAGCTTTCTTT	CSVETANTEAFF